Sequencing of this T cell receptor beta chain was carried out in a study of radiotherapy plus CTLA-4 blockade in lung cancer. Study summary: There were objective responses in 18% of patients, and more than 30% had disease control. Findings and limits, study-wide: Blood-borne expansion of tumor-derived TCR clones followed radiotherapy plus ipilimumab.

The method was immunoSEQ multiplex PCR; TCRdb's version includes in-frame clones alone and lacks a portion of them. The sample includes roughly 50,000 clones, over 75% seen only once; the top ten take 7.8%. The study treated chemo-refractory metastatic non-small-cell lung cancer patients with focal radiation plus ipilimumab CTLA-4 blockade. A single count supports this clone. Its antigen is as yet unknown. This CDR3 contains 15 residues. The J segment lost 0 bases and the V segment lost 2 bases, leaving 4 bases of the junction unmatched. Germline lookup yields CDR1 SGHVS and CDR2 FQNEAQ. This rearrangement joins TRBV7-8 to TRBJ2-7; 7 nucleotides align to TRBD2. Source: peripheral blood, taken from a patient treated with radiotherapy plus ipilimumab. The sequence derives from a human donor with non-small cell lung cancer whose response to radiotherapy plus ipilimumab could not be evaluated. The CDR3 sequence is CASSLRDYSSYEQYF. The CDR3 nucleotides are TGTGCCAGCAGCTTAAGGGACTACTCCTCCTACGAGCAGTACTTC.